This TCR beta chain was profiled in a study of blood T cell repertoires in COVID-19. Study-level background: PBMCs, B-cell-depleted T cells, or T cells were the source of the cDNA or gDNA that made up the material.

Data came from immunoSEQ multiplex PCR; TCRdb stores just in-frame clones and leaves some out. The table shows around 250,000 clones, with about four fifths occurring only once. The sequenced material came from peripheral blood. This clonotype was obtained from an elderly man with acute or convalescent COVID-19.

The CDR3 is CASSIVEQINYGYTF. Written as DNA, the CDR3 is TGTGCCAGTAGTATTGTGGAACAGATTAACTATGGCTACACCTTC. V is TRBV19 and J is TRBJ1-2, with D unclear. V lost 3 bases, J lost 1 base, and 12 bases lay in between. CDR1 LNHDA and CDR2 SQIVND come from the germline V gene (reference sequence). This CDR3 is built from 15 residues.